Each of the 5 T cell receptor beta chains below was sequenced from the same sample in a study of radiotherapy plus CTLA-4 blockade in lung cancer. Assay used: immunoSEQ multiplex PCR; TCRdb lists only in-frame clones, some missing. This table has tens of thousands of clones, roughly 84% appearing once. The sequencing used peripheral blood, collected from a patient treated with radiotherapy plus ipilimumab. The receptors shown here come from a human donor with non-small cell lung cancer whose response to radiotherapy plus ipilimumab could not be evaluated.

CDR3 nucleotides: TGTGCCAGTAGTATTCTTATAGCCAAAAACATTCAGTACTTC. As protein: CASSILIAKNIQYF. The rearrangement uses TRBV19 and TRBJ2-4, with D hard to call. Germline V gene sequence: CDR1 LNHDA, CDR2 SQIVND (reference sequence). The CDR3 loop spans 14 amino acids. The V gene lost 3 bases and the J gene lost 0 bases, with 6 bases spanning the gap.

This clone was counted once. The rearrangement links TRBV30 to TRBJ2-3; D may be TRBD2 (5 bases). Germline values: CDR1 GTSNPN, CDR2 SVGIG (reference sequence). Trimming took 0 bases from V and 6 from J, leaving 10 bases between them. This CDR3 has 13 amino acids. CDR3 region: CAWSVILADTQYF. Here the CDR3 DNA reads TGTGCCTGGAGTGTCATTTTAGCGGATACGCAGTATTTT. Full variable domain (remainder filled in from reference TRBV30 and TRBJ2-3): SQTIHQWPATLVQPVGSPLSLECTVEGTSNPNLYWYRQAAGRGLQLLFYSVGIGQISSEVPQNLSASRPQDRQFILSSKKLLLSDSGFYLCAWSVILADTQYFGPGTRLTVL.

The CDR3 DNA follows: TGTGCCAGCAGTGCGCGCCTACTAGGACTCCTTATCTACGAGCAGTACTTC. This translates into CASSARLLGLLIYEQYF. The chain uses TRBV28 and TRBJ2-7, with D possibly TRBD2 on 5 matching bases. The V and J ends lost 5 bases and 3 bases respectively, with 23 bases between them. The CDR3 has 17 amino acids. Germline V gene lookup returns CDR1 MDHEN and CDR2 SYDVKM.

This clone was picked up one time. This chain uses TRBV7-9 with TRBJ1-1, with 10 bases fitting TRBD1. The J segment lost 8 bases and the V segment lost 0 bases, leaving 3 bases of the junction unmatched. Germline V gives CDR1 SEHNR, CDR2 FQNEAQ (reference sequence). CDR3 length: 14 residues. CDR3 amino acids: CASSLAGTGDEAFF. The CDR3 nucleotides read TGTGCCAGCAGCTTAGCTGGGACAGGGGACGAAGCTTTCTTT.

This chain joins TRBV27 and TRBJ2-7; TRBD1 agrees at 7 bases. The J segment lost 3 bases and the V segment lost 5 bases, leaving 4 bases of the junction unmatched. The germline V gene has CDR1 MNHEY and CDR2 SMNVEV (reference sequence). This CDR3 comprises 13 residues. The CDR3 is CASSLGQNYEQYF. CDR3 sequence (DNA): TGTGCCAGCAGTCTGGGACAGAACTACGAGCAGTACTTC.